The source of this TCR beta chain is a study of T cell responses to AZD1222 COVID-19 vaccine. Looking at the study overall: Timing groups of about 4 and about 12 weeks for second doses were pooled.

The protocol was immunoSEQ multiplex PCR, while the TCRdb copy is restricted to in-frame clones and leaves out a portion. The sample has some 130,000 clones, approximately 88% seen once. Trimming took 3 bases from V and 1 from J, leaving 13 bases between them. Germline-derived CDR1 and CDR2 are MNHEY and SMNVEV (reference sequence). The CDR3 loop spans 16 amino acids. This clone was picked up a small number of times. The chain has TRBV27 and TRBJ2-1, with D unresolved. The TCR sequence derives from an adult in good health. Sequenced here: peripheral blood, sampled on day 0 of AZD1222 vaccination. The CDR3 region is CASSFLGTYSYNEQFF. CDR3 DNA sequence: TGTGCCAGCAGTTTTTTGGGCACCTATTCCTACAATGAGCAGTTCTTC.